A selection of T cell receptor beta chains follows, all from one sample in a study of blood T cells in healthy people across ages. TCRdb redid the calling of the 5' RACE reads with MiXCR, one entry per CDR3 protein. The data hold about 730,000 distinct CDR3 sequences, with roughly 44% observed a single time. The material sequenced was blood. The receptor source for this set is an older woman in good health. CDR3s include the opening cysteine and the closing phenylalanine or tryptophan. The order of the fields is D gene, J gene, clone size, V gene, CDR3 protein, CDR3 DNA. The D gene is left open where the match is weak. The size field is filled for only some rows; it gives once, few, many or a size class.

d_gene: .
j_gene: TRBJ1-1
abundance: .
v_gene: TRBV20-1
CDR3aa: CSALSLEAFF
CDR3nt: TGCAGTGCTCTTTCCCTTGAAGCTTTCTTT

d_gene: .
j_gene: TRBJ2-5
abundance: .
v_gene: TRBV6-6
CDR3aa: CASRGEKETQYF
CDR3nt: TGTGCCAGCAGAGGGGAAAAAGAGACCCAGTACTTC

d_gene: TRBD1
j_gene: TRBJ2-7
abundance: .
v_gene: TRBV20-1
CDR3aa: CSASRDSLTYEQYF
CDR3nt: TGCAGTGCTAGTAGGGACAGCTTAACCTACGAGCAGTACTTC

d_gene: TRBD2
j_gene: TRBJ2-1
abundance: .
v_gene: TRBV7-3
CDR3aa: CASSLTPFSGGVSEQFF
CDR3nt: TGTGCCAGCAGCTTAACTCCGTTTAGCGGGGGGGTGAGTGAGCAGTTCTTC

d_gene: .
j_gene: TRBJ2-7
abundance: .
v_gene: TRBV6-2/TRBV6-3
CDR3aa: CASSYWVQGKPSYEQYF
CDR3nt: TGTGCCAGCAGTTACTGGGTCCAGGGTAAACCTTCCTACGAGCAGTACTTC

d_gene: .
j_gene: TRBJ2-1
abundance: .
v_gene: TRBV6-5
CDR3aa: CASRAPGRSYNEQFF
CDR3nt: TGTGCCAGCAGGGCCCCGGGACGCTCCTACAATGAGCAGTTCTTC

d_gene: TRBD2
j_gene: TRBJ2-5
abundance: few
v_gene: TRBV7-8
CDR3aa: CASSLKVLAGGNEQYF
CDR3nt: TGTGCCAGCAGCTTAAAAGTGTTAGCGGGAGGCAATGAGCAGTACTTC

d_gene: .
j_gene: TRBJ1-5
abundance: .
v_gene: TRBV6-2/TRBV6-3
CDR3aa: CASSLSGDSNQPQHF
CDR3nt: TGTGCCAGCAGTTTATCAGGAGATAGCAATCAGCCCCAGCATTTT

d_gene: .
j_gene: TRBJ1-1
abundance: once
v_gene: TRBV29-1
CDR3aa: CSVEPRHANGEAFF
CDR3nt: TGCAGCGTTGAACCCCGACACGCGAACGGTGAAGCTTTCTTT

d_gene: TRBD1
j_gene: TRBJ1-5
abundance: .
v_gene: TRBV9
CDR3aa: CASSVGTGRNQPQHF
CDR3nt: TGTGCCAGCAGCGTGGGGACAGGGCGCAATCAGCCCCAGCATTTT